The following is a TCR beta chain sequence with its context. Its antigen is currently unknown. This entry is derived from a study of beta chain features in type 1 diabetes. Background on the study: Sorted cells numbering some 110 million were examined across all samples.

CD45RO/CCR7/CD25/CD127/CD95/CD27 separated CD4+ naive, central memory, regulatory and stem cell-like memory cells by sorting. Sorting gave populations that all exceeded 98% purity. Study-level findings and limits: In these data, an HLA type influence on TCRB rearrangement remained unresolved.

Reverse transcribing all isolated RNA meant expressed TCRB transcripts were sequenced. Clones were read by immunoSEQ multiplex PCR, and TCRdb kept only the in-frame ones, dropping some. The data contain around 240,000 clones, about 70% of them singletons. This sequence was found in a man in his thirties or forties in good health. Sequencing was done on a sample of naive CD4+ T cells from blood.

The CDR3 DNA is TGTGCCAGCTCACCGAGGGAGGGGTACGAGCAGTACTTC. The encoded protein is CASSPREGYEQYF. V gene TRBV18 combines with J gene TRBJ2-7; 7 bases are a match to TRBD2. Germline-derived CDR1 and CDR2 are KGHSH and LQKENI. V shed 3 bases, J shed 4 bases, and the junction held 3 bases outside the gene matches. This CDR3 spans 13 amino acids.